This paragraph reports one TCR beta chain. This specimen comes from a study of T cell changes during pregnancy in multiple sclerosis. The protocol was immunoSEQ multiplex PCR, while the TCRdb copy is restricted to in-frame clones and leaves out a portion. In the table there are around 70,000 clones, less than 95% of which are singletons. In germline, CDR1 is ENHRY, CDR2 SYGVKD. The CDR3 covers 15 residues. Trimming removed 2 bases at V and 3 bases at J, with 14 bases between. This TCR was recovered from a female donor with multiple sclerosis, enrolled in a pregnancy study. The genes are TRBV10-3 and TRBJ2-7; D possibly corresponds to TRBD1 (5 bases). Here the sequenced sample was peripheral blood, taken in the third trimester of pregnancy. The CDR3 DNA reads as TGTGCCATCAGTGAGCAGGGTGTCTTGATCTACGAGCAGTACTTC. Protein sequence: CAISEQGVLIYEQYF.